This TCR beta chain was captured in a study of T cells in Graves' hyperthyroidism and ophthalmopathy. Amplification targeted TCR beta CDR3 regions from RNA transcripts. TCR CDR3 underwent first-round RT-PCR with the HTBI primer set. TCRdb re-analysed the multiplex PCR reads in MiXCR, keeping a single row per CDR3 protein. The repertoire consists of 460,000 or so distinct CDR3 sequences, with about an eighth occurring once and the leading ten covering 15% to 20%. The sequenced material came from blood. The sequence came from a woman aged 18-29 years with Graves' hyperthyroidism.

The CDR3 bases are TGTGCCAGCAGTTTAACAGGGCCGCCCGGGGAGCTGTTTTTT. Translating gives CASSLTGPPGELFF. The rearrangement joins TRBV12-3 or TRBV12-4 to TRBJ2-2, with D possibly matching TRBD1 (6 bases). The CDR3 extends over 14 amino acids. Trimming shortened V by 2 bases and J by 6 bases, and 10 bases separated the two germline ends.